This T cell receptor beta chain was found in a study of T-cell memory formation after mild COVID-19. Study information: Largely donor-specific TCR clusters were found.

From the 5' RACE reads, TCRdb called clonotypes with MiXCR, one entry per CDR3 protein. Of approximately 480,000 distinct CDR3 sequences in the sample, roughly 18% were seen once. On this clonotype itself: Antigen unknown.

Study-wide points: Still unconfirmed is whether the second-wave clones peaking on day 37 recognized SARS-CoV-2. Clones shrinking from day 15 to 85 showed even CD4/CD8 mixes; later expanders tilted CD4+.

The CDR3 sequence is 15 residues long. Germline CDR1 reads SEHNR; CDR2 reads FQNEAQ (reference sequence). The ends were cut back, 10 bases at V and 7 bases at J, with 23 bases in the middle. The chain links TRBV7-9 to TRBJ2-1; D may be TRBD2 (5 bases). The TCR comes from an adult woman who had mild COVID-19 (a few samples of this study predate the infection). Cell type and time point are not known. The sequencing sample was made of PBMCs or a T cell subset sorted from them (not recorded which). CDR3 protein: CATPAVDSAMNEQFF. The CDR3 coding sequence is TGTGCCACTCCAGCGGTGGACTCAGCAATGAATGAGCAGTTCTTC.